These 6 T cell receptor beta chains originate from one sample sequenced in a study of PD-1 blockade in mismatch repair-deficient tumors. Sequencing was performed with immunoSEQ multiplex PCR; in TCRdb, only in-frame clones are kept and a portion is missing. The sample records over 30,000 clones, more than 70% being singletons. The sequencing here drew on PBMCs, taken less than 7 weeks after starting pembrolizumab. All receptors derive from an adult with mismatch repair-deficient cancer.

V is TRBV18 and J is TRBJ1-2; 10 bases map to TRBD1. CDR3 length: 14 residues. Germline CDR1 KGHSH, CDR2 LQKENI. V lost 2 bases to trimming and J lost 6 bases; unmatched junction nucleotides: 3. The CDR3 region has the DNA TGTGCCAGCTCACCAAAAGGACAGGGGGATGGCTACACCTTC. Amino acid sequence: CASSPKGQGDGYTF.

DNA for the CDR3: TGTGCCAGTACCCTGCGCCTGAAGGCGGGGACGCAGTATTTT. It encodes CASTLRLKAGTQYF. This chain connects TRBV19 to TRBJ2-3, with D possibly being TRBD2 (6 bases). The germline V gene has CDR1 LNHDA and CDR2 SQIVND (reference sequence). The CDR3 is 14 amino acids. Deletions cut 7 bases from V and 9 bases from J, with 20 bases between. The entire variable domain, with the rest obtained from reference TRBV19 and TRBJ2-3, is as follows: DGGITQSPKYLFRKEGQNVTLSCEQNLNHDAMYWYRQDPGQGLRLIYYSQIVNDFQKGDIAEGYSVSREKKESFPLTVTSAQKNPTAFYLCASTLRLKAGTQYFGPGTRLTVL.

This sequence joins TRBV5-4 and TRBJ2-2; 8 positions agree with TRBD2. This CDR3 comprises 17 residues. Germline CDR1 and CDR2: SGHNT and YYREEE (reference sequence). After removal of 4 bases from V and 1 base from J, the junction contained 9 bases not matched to a gene. The DNA for the CDR3 is TGTGCCAGCAGCATAGGGGTAGCGGGAATGAACACCGGGGAGCTGTTTTTT. The encoded protein is CASSIGVAGMNTGELFF. Supplemented by reference TRBV5-4 and TRBJ2-2, the full variable domain reads ETGVTQSPTHLIKTRGQQVTLRCSSQSGHNTVSWYQQALGQGPQFIFQYYREEENGRGNFPPRFSGLQFPNYSSELNVNALELDDSALYLCASSIGVAGMNTGELFFGEGSRLTVL.

This clone appeared a few times. The chain employs TRBV5-4 and TRBJ2-7; 13 positions agree with TRBD2. In germline, CDR1 is SGHNT, CDR2 YYREEE (reference sequence). V lost 3 bases to trimming and J lost 4 bases; unmatched junction nucleotides: 13. The CDR3 runs 18 residues. DNA for the CDR3: TGTGCCAGCAGCTCCGGACTAGCGGGAGTTAATTCGCAGTACGAGCAGTACTTC. Translating it yields CASSSGLAGVNSQYEQYF.

CDR3 coding DNA: TGCGCCAGCAGCTTCAGGGGTGAGAACACCGGGGAGCTGTTTTTT. This translates into CASSFRGENTGELFF. This rearrangement joins TRBV5-1 to TRBJ2-2, with D possibly being TRBD1 (6 bases). The V and J ends lost 2 bases and 1 base respectively, with 9 bases between them. The CDR3 is made up of 15 amino acids. Per the germline V gene, CDR1 is SGHRS and CDR2 is YFSETQ.

CDR3 amino acids: CASSLAGGARINNEQFF. The CDR3 DNA sequence: TGTGCCAGCAGCTTAGCGGGGGGGGCTCGAATAAACAATGAGCAGTTCTTC. This chain links TRBV7-2 with TRBJ2-1; D is possibly TRBD2 (7 bases). Trimming pared 0 bases from V and 5 bases from J, leaving 17 bases between. The CDR3 length is 17 residues. Looked up from germline, CDR1 is SGHTA and CDR2 is FQGNSA. The full variable domain, its missing parts supplied by reference TRBV7-2 and TRBJ2-1, is GAGVSQSPSNKVTEKGKDVELRCDPISGHTALYWYRQSLGQGLEFLIYFQGNSAPDKSGLPSDRFSAERTGGSVSTLTIQRTQQEDSAVYLCASSLAGGARINNEQFFGPGTRLTVL.